This note documents a single T cell receptor beta chain sequence. Its antigen is unidentified. CDR1 is MDHEN, CDR2 SYDVKM, per germline. This CDR3 is 14 amino acids long. The authors prepared UMI-labeled TRB cDNA libraries by 5' RACE. TCRdb re-analyzed the 5' RACE reads; it lists each CDR3 protein once, without DNA. In total, the table holds over 100,000 distinct CDR3 sequences. This sample stems from a study of CXCR3-negative and CXCR3-positive naive CD8 T cells. Study information: About 135 million TRB reads in total, about 1.5 +/- 0.3 million per library.

Study outcomes and limitations: Memory CD8+ cells showed much lower diversity, while both naive subsets displayed comparably high diversity. Naive cells that were CXCR3-positive had more hydrophobic TRB CDR3s (compared with CXCR3-negative naive cells). TCR strength was inferred from TRB CDR3 properties, while surface CD5 was comparable between naive subsets.

The sample taken for sequencing was naive CXCR3+ CD8+ T cells from blood. The subset denotes: CD45RO-CCR7+CD27+CD95- naive CD8+ T cells expressing CXCR3 (TNR3+). J is TRBJ1-5 and V is TRBV28; TCRdb's D gene call, TRBD1, goes unchecked for lack of DNA. The receptor comes from a human donor in good health. Some clones in this sample may be carry-over from other donors' samples. CDR3 sequence: CASSFPGDNQPQHF.